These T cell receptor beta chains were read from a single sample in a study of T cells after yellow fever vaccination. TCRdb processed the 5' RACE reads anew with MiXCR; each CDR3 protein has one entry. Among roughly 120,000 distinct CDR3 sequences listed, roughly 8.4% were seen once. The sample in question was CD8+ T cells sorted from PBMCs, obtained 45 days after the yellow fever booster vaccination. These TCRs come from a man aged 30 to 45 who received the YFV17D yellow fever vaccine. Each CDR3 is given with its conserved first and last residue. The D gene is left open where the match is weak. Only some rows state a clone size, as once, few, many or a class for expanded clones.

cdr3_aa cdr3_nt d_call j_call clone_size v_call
CSAATLFQETQYF TGCAGTGCTGCGACTCTTTTCCAAGAGACCCAGTACTTC NA TRBJ2-5 many TRBV20-1
CASSPLAGYGYTF TGTGCCAGCAGTCCCCTGGCAGGCTATGGCTACACCTTC NA TRBJ1-2 many TRBV27
CASRTETNYGYTF TGTGCCAGTCGGACCGAAACTAACTATGGCTACACCTTC NA TRBJ1-2 many TRBV12-3/TRBV12-4
CSVLIGNEQFF TGCAGCGTTTTGATCGGCAATGAGCAGTTCTTC NA TRBJ2-1 many TRBV29-1
CSARVNSGSESTDTQYF TGCAGTGCTAGAGTTAATAGCGGGAGTGAGAGCACAGATACGCAGTATTTT TRBD2 TRBJ2-3 many TRBV20-1
CASSLLGGVTDTQYF TGTGCCAGCAGCCTCCTCGGGGGAGTCACAGATACGCAGTATTTT NA TRBJ2-3 many TRBV6-2/TRBV6-3
CASSLISGRAGSTDTQYF TGTGCCAGCAGCTTAATTAGCGGGAGGGCCGGTAGCACAGATACGCAGTATTTT TRBD2 TRBJ2-3 many TRBV7-6
CASSARQNGYTF TGTGCCAGCAGCGCACGACAGAATGGCTACACCTTC NA TRBJ1-2 NA TRBV7-2
CASSPQGIPEAFF TGTGCCAGCAGTCCCCAGGGTATCCCTGAAGCTTTCTTT NA TRBJ1-1 many TRBV27
CSVEDQGASYEQYF TGCAGCGTTGAAGACCAGGGGGCTTCCTACGAGCAGTACTTC TRBD1 TRBJ2-7 many TRBV29-1
CASSVEPSTLHEQYF TGTGCCAGCAGCGTAGAGCCTAGTACGCTCCACGAGCAGTACTTC NA TRBJ2-7 few TRBV9
CASSLFGETYNEQFF TGCGCCAGCAGCTTGTTCGGCGAAACCTACAATGAGCAGTTCTTC NA TRBJ2-1 NA TRBV5-1
CASSFTGTGVRAGELFF TGCGCCAGCAGCTTCACCGGGACAGGGGTTCGTGCCGGGGAGCTGTTTTTT TRBD1 TRBJ2-2 few TRBV5-1
CASSPWGETSYNEQFF TGTGCCAGCTCACCATGGGGGGAGACCTCCTACAATGAGCAGTTCTTC NA TRBJ2-1 many TRBV18
CASSQRRDFYNEQFF TGCGCCAGCAGCCAACGGCGGGACTTCTACAATGAGCAGTTCTTC NA TRBJ2-1 many TRBV4-3
CSARPRLSGLQETQYF TGCAGTGCTAGACCTAGGCTTAGCGGGCTACAAGAGACCCAGTACTTC TRBD2 TRBJ2-5 many TRBV20-1
CASSLPELAVQETQYF TGTGCCAGCAGCTTACCGGAACTAGCGGTACAAGAGACCCAGTACTTC TRBD2 TRBJ2-5 NA TRBV7-9
CASSPTGGQISYEQYF TGTGCCAGCAGTCCCACGGGGGGACAGATCTCCTACGAGCAGTACTTC NA TRBJ2-7 NA TRBV28
CASSQEEGGGTDTQYF TGTGCCAGCAGCCAAGAAGAGGGGGGGGGCACAGATACGCAGTATTTT NA TRBJ2-3 NA TRBV14
CASSYSGEHNEQFF TGTGCCAGCAGTTACTCGGGGGAGCACAATGAGCAGTTCTTC NA TRBJ2-1 many TRBV6-5
CASSYLREDNEQFF TGTGCCAGCAGTTATTTGCGGGAGGACAATGAGCAGTTCTTC TRBD2 TRBJ2-1 many TRBV6-5
CASTDRGDTQYF TGTGCCAGCACCGACAGGGGCGATACGCAGTATTTT TRBD1 TRBJ2-3 many TRBV6-5
CASSTPVGTGGSPLHF TGTGCCAGCAGTACTCCTGTGGGGACAGGAGGTTCACCCCTCCACTTT TRBD1 TRBJ1-6 NA TRBV14
CASTGDPSDRPPQYF TGCGCCAGCACCGGGGACCCTTCGGACAGGCCCCCACAGTATTTT TRBD1 TRBJ2-3 few TRBV10-2
CASSLNSPLHF TGTGCCAGCAGCTTAAATTCACCCCTCCACTTT NA TRBJ1-6 many TRBV7-9
CSACKGVEQYF TGCAGTGCTTGCAAAGGGGTCGAGCAGTACTTC NA TRBJ2-7 few TRBV20-1
CASKVNEKLFF TGTGCCAGCAAGGTGAATGAAAAACTGTTTTTT NA TRBJ1-4 many TRBV28
CASSLLSTGSSYNEQFF TGTGCCAGCAGCCTCCTCAGCACCGGCAGCTCCTACAATGAGCAGTTCTTC NA TRBJ2-1 many TRBV5-5
CASGSPSLADSSYNEQFF TGTGCTAGTGGTTCCCCCTCGCTAGCGGATAGCTCCTACAATGAGCAGTTCTTC TRBD2 TRBJ2-1 few TRBV12-5
CASSQDIPGVAGYNEQFF TGCGCCAGCAGCCAAGATATCCCCGGAGTAGCGGGGTACAATGAGCAGTTCTTC TRBD2 TRBJ2-1 many TRBV4-3
CASSSLLARSTDTQYF TGTGCCAGCAGCTCCCTCCTGGCGAGAAGCACAGATACGCAGTATTTT NA TRBJ2-3 NA TRBV7-2
CSARPQTATTQYF TGCAGTGCTAGACCCCAGACAGCAACTACGCAGTATTTT NA TRBJ2-3 many TRBV20-1
CASSSASGRGGQYF TGTGCCAGTAGTTCGGCTAGCGGGAGAGGAGGGCAGTACTTC TRBD2 TRBJ2-7 NA TRBV19
CASSLSKGREQYF TGTGCCAGCAGTTTATCAAAGGGTCGCGAGCAGTACTTC NA TRBJ2-7 many TRBV27
CASSSLMSGDEQYF TGTGCCAGCAGCTCCCTGATGAGCGGGGACGAGCAGTACTTC TRBD2 TRBJ2-7 NA TRBV28
CATSSARDRAFDEQFF TGTGCCACCAGCAGTGCCCGGGACAGGGCTTTCGATGAGCAGTTCTTC TRBD1 TRBJ2-1 few TRBV15
CASSQEVYGNGDEQFF TGCGCCAGCAGCCAAGAGGTGTACGGGAATGGCGATGAGCAGTTCTTC NA TRBJ2-1 many TRBV4-3
CASRGLGQGFFSDGYTF TGTGCCAGCAGGGGACTGGGACAGGGATTCTTTTCGGATGGCTACACCTTC NA TRBJ1-2 many TRBV21-1
CSARDLHSYEQYF TGCAGTGCTAGAGATTTACACTCCTACGAGCAGTACTTC NA TRBJ2-7 many TRBV20-1
CSVVGDQETQYF TGCAGCGTTGTTGGCGACCAAGAGACCCAGTACTTC NA TRBJ2-5 few TRBV29-1
CSVASDMGSGETQYF TGCAGCGTCGCATCCGACATGGGGTCCGGGGAGACCCAGTACTTC NA TRBJ2-5 many TRBV29-1
CASSLLAGSTDTQYF TGTGCCAGCAGTTTACTAGCGGGGTCCACAGATACGCAGTATTTT TRBD2 TRBJ2-3 many TRBV12-3/TRBV12-4
CASSLASGSGNEQFF TGTGCCAGCAGTTTGGCTAGCGGGAGTGGGAATGAGCAGTTCTTC TRBD2 TRBJ2-1 many TRBV27
CASSSTPGPYEQYF TGTGCCAGCAGCTCTACCCCGGGGCCGTACGAGCAGTACTTC NA TRBJ2-7 many TRBV5-5
CASSTEKGAPETQYF TGTGCCAGCTCAACCGAAAAGGGGGCGCCTGAGACCCAGTACTTC TRBD1 TRBJ2-5 NA TRBV18
CASSLIGTGVETQYF TGTGCCAGCAGTTTAATAGGGACAGGGGTAGAGACCCAGTACTTC TRBD1 TRBJ2-5 many TRBV27
CASSQGQGVRYEGNQPQHF TGTGCCAGCAGCCAGGGACAGGGCGTACGGTACGAGGGCAATCAGCCCCAGCATTTT TRBD1 TRBJ1-5 NA TRBV11-1
CASSYFSGPSYEQYF TGTGCCAGCAGTTATTTTTCGGGACCGAGCTACGAGCAGTACTTC NA TRBJ2-7 many TRBV6-5
CASSLVGEDRGYTF TGCGCCAGCAGCTTGGTGGGTGAGGACCGTGGCTACACCTTC NA TRBJ1-2 many TRBV5-1
CSVKGGSYNEQFF TGCAGCGTGAAGGGGGGTTCCTACAATGAGCAGTTCTTC NA TRBJ2-1 many TRBV29-1
CASSIRALGTEAFF TGTGCCAGTAGTATAAGGGCCCTGGGGACTGAAGCTTTCTTT NA TRBJ1-1 NA TRBV19
CASSFGLAGEWNIQYF TGTGCCAGCAGTTTCGGACTAGCGGGAGAATGGAACATTCAGTACTTC TRBD2 TRBJ2-4 many TRBV12-3/TRBV12-4